The text below deals with one T cell receptor (beta chain). Antigen unknown. The V gene lost 0 bases and the J gene lost 3 bases, with 13 bases spanning the gap. The CDR3 contains 15 residues. Germline CDR1 SGHKS, CDR2 YYEKEE (reference sequence). The data derive from a study of shared clonotypes between healthy human individuals. Study details: CD4 naive cells filled three plates per donor, CD4 memory three, CD8 naive two and CD8 memory one. The study, taken as a whole, reports: There were few donors, and this limited the genetic and exposure-history diversity represented. Rarefaction showed sorted-subset sequencing was incomplete despite large depth.

Several immunoSEQ 96-well plates shared each subset's DNA, each plate a replicate. Sequencing was performed with immunoSEQ multiplex PCR; in TCRdb, only in-frame clones are kept and a portion is missing. The profile shows a few million clones, approximately 92% of them singletons. The specimen sequenced was naive CD4+ T cells sorted from blood. The subset is: CD45RA+ positively selected. The chain combines TRBV5-5 with TRBJ2-7; D gene uncertain. This TCR derives from a man between 18 and 29 years old in good health. In DNA form, the CDR3 reads TGTGCCAGCAGCTTGGTTGGCAACTCAGGCTACGAGCAGTACTTC. Encoded protein: CASSLVGNSGYEQYF.